The clone carrying this T cell receptor beta chain came up once. This sample was taken from a study of blood T cell repertoires in COVID-19. The CDR3 has 16 residues. The V end was cut by 2 bases, the J end by 4 bases, with 17 bases between. The germline V gene has CDR1 LGHNA and CDR2 YSLEER. Here immunoSEQ multiplex PCR was the method, and the copy in TCRdb shows in-frame clones only, minus some. The table shows some 380,000 clones, with around 90% occurring only once. The sequenced material came from peripheral blood. The V call is TRBV4-3, the J call TRBJ1-2; D gene ambiguous. The receptor was isolated from a man younger than 30 with active or convalescent COVID-19. The CDR3 coding sequence is TGCGCCAGCAGCCAACTTAGATCCATAGATCGCTATGGCTACACCTTC. Translation gives CASSQLRSIDRYGYTF.